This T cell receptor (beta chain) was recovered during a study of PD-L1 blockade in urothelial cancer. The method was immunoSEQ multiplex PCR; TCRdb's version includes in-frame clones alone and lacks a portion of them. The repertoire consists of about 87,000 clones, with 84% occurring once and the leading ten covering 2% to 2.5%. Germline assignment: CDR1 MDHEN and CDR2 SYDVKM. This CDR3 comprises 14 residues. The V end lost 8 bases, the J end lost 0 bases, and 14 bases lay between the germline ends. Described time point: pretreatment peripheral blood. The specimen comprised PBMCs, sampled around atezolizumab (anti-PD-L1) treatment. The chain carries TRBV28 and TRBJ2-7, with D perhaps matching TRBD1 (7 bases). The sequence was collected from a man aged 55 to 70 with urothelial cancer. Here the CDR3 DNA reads TGTGCCAGCTATAGTCAGGGGGGCTCCTACGAGCAGTACTTC. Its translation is CASYSQGGSYEQYF.